The present T cell receptor (beta chain) was sequenced within a study of human T cells and chemical hapten exposure. This clonotype was seen only once. TCRdb re-derived calls from the RACE reads in MiXCR, one entry per CDR3 protein. The sample has about 350,000 distinct CDR3 sequences; more than 5% are singletons. Documented time point: patch test 2, 6 weeks after DPC sensitization. Treatment in this sample: therapeutic diphenylcyclopropenone sensitization with weekly scalp DPC. Before extraction, the whole blood was not fractionated, and total RNA was taken from it. The CDR3 has 12 amino acids. Germline lookup yields CDR1 DFQATT and CDR2 SNEGSKA (reference sequence). Trimming shortened V by 5 bases and J by 4 bases, and 12 bases separated the two germline ends.

The material sequenced was whole blood, taken in connection with sensitization to the hapten diphenylcyclopropenone (DPC). This TCR derives from a woman in her late teens or twenties with alopecia areata. Some clones in this sample may be carry-over from other donors' samples. The chain is built from TRBV20-1 and TRBJ2-7; D perhaps matches TRBD1 (5 bases). The CDR3 sequence is CSAETQGYEQYF. CDR3 DNA: TGCAGTGCTGAGACCCAGGGATACGAGCAGTACTTC.